The T cell receptor beta chain described here comes from a study of tumor-infiltrating lymphocytes in primary liver carcinoma. Study details: Participating patients were men and women between 30 and 69 years old.

The length of the CDR3 is 16 residues. CDR1 and CDR2 (germline): SGHVS, FQNEAQ. For this clonotype: One end of the junction does not line up with germline, which may come from a read error.

Taking about 17-33 mg of unsorted bulk tissue, the authors co-extracted RNA and DNA. cDNA specific to TCR beta was made from approximately 0.55 ug of total RNA, with a constant-region primer employed for priming. Modified slightly, ARM-PCR produced TCR beta libraries over three nested multiplex PCR rounds. A C-beta reverse primer was combined with TRBV1-TRBV30 forward primers in the first two PCR rounds, and each round had 9 to 10 cycles. TCRdb re-derived calls from the multiplex PCR reads in MiXCR, one entry per CDR3 protein. The table lists 95,000 to 150,000 distinct CDR3 sequences, roughly three fifths of them singletons, with approximately 8.9% in the top ten.

Material for sequencing was liver tumor tissue from sampling region 3. As for subset: tumor region T3, left-lateral pole. The chain has TRBV7-8 and TRBJ2-7; D may be TRBD2 (5 bases). This TCR was sampled from a woman aged 60 to 75 with primary liver carcinoma and hepatitis B virus infection. The CDR3 bases are TGTGCCACCAGCTCTCGTCCTGGGAGCAGCTCCTACGAGCAGTACTTC. Protein: CATSSRPGSSSYEQYF.